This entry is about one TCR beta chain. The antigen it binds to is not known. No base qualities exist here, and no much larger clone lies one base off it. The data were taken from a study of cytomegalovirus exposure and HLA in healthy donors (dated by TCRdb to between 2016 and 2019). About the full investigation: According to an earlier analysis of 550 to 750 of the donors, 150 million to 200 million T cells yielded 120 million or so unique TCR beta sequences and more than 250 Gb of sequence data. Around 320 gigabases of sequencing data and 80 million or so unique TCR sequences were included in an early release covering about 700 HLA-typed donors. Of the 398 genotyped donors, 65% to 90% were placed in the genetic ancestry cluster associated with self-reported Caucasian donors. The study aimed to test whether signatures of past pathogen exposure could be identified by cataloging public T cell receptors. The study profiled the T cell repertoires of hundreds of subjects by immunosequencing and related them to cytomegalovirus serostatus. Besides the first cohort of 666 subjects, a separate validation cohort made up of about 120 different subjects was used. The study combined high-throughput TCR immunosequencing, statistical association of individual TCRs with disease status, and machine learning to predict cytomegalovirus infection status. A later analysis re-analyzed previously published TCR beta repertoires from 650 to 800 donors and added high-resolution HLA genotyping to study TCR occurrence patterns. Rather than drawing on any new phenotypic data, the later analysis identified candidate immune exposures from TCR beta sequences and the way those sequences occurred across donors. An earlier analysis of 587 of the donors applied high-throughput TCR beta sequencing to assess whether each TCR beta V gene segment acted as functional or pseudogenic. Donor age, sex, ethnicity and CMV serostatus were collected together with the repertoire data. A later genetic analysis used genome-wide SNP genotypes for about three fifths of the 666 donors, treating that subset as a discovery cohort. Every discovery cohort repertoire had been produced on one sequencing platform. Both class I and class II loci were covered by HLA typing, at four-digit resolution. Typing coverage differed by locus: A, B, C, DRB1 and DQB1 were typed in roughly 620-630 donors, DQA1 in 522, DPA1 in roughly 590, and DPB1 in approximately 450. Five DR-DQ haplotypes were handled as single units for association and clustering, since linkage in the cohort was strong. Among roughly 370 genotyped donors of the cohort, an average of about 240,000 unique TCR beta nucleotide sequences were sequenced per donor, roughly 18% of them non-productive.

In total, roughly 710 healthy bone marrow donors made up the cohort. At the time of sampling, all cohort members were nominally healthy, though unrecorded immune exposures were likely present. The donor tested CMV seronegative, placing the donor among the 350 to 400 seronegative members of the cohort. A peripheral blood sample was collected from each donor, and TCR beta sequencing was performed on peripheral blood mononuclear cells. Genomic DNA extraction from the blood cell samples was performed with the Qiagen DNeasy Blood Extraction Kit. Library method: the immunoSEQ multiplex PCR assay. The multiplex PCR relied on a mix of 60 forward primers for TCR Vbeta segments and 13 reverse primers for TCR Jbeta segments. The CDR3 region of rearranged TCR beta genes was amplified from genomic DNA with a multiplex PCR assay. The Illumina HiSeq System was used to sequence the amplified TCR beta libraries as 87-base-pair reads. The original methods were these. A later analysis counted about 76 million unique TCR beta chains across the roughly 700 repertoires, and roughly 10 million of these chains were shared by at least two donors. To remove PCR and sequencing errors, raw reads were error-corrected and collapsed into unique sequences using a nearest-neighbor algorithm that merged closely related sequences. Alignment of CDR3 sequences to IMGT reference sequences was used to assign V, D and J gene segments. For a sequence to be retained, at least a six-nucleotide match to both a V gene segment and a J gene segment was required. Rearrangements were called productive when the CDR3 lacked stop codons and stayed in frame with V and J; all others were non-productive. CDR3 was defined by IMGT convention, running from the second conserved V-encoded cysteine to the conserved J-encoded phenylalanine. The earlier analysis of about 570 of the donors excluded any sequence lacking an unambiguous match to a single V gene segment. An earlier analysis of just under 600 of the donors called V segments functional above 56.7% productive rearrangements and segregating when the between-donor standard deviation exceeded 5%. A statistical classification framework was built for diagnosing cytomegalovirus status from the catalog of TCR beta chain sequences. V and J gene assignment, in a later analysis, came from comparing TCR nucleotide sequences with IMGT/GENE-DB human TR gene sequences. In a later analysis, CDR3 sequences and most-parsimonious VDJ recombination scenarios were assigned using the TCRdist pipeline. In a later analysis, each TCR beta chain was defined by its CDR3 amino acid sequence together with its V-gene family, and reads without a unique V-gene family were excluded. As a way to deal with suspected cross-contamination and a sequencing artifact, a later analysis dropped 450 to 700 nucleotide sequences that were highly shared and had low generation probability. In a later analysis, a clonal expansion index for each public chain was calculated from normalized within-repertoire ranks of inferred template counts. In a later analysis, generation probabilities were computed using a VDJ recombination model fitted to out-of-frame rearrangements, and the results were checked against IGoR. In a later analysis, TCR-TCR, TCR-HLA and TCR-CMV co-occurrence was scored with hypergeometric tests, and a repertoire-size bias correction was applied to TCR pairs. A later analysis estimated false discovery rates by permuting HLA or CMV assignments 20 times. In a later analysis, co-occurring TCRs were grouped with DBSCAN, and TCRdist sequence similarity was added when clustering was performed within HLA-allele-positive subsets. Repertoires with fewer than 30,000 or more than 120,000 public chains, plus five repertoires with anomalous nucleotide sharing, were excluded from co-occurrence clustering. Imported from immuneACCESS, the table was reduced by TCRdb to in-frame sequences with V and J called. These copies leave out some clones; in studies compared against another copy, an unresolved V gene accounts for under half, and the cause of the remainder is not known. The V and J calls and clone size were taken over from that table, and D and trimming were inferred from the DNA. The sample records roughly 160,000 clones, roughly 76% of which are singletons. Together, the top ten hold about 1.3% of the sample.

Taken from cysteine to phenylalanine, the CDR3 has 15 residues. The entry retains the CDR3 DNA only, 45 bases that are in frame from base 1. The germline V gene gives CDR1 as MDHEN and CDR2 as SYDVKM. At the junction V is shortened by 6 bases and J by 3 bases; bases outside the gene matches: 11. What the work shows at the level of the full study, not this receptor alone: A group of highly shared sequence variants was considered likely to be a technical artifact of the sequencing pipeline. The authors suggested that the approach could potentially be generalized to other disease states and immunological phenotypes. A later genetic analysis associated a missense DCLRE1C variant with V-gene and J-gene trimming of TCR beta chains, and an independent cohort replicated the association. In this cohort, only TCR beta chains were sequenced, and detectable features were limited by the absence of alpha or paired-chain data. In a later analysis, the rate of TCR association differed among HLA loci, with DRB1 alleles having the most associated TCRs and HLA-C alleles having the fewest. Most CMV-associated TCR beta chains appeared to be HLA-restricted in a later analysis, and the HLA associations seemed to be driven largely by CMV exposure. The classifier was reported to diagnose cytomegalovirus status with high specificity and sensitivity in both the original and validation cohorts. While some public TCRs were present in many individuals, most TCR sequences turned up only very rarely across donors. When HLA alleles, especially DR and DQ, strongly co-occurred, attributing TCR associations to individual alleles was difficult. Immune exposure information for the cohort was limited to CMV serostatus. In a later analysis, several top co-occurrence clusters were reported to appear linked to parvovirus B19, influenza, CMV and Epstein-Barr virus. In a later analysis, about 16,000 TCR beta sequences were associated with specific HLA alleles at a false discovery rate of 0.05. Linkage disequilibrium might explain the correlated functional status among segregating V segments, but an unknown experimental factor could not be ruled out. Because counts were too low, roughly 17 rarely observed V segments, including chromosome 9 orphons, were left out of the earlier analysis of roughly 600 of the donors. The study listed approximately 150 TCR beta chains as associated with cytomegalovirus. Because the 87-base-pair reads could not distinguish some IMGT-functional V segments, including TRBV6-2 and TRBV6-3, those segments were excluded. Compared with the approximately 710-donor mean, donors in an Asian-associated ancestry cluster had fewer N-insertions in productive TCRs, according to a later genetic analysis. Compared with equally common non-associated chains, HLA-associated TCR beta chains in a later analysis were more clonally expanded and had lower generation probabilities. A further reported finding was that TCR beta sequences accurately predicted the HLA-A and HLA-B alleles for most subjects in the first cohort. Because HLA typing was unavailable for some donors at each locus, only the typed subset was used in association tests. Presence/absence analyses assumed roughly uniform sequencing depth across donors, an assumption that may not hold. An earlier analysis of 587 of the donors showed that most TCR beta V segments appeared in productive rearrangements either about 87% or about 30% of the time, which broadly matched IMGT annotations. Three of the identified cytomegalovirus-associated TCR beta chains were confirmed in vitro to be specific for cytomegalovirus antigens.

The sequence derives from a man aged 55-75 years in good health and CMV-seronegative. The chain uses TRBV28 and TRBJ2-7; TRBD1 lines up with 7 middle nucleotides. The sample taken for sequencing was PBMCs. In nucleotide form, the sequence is TGTGCCAGCAGCTCGGGACAGTTTTCGTTCTACGAGCAGTACTTC. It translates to CASSSGQFSFYEQYF.